The 10 T cell receptor beta chains below come from one sample, sequenced in a study of a mutant IDH1 vaccine in newly diagnosed glioma. Sequenced by immunoSEQ multiplex PCR; TCRdb stores in-frame clones only, minus some. The data show around 100,000 clones, with 85% to 90% seen just once and 0.6% to 0.75% held by the top ten. Time point given: week 11, during vaccination. Every vaccination contained 300 ug of the mutant IDH1 20-mer peptide and was paired with topical imiquimod. No antigens are known for them. Sequencing used PBMCs, obtained from a glioma patient whose treatment included an IDH1 peptide vaccine. The receptors were sampled from a woman in her forties or fifties with glioma.

CDR3 sequence reads: CRAIANTEAFF. CDR3 sequence (DNA): TGCAGGGCCATCGCGAACACTGAAGCTTTCTTT. The chain combines TRBV20-1 with TRBJ1-1; D call uncertain. This CDR3 is built from 11 residues. Germline V gene sequence: CDR1 DFQATT, CDR2 SNEGSKA (reference sequence).

The V call is TRBV5-4, the J call TRBJ2-5, with D perhaps assigned TRBD1 or TRBD2 (6 bases each). Between the trimmed V and J ends, which lost 8 bases and 2 bases, there was a span of 13 bases. This CDR3 contains 13 residues. Germline V gene sequence: CDR1 SGHNT, CDR2 YYREEE (reference sequence). CDR3 loop: CASRRGTQETQYF. CDR3 nucleotides: TGTGCCAGTCGAAGGGGGACTCAAGAGACCCAGTACTTC. Full variable domain (rest looked up from reference TRBV5-4 and TRBJ2-5): ETGVTQSPTHLIKTRGQQVTLRCSSQSGHNTVSWYQQALGQGPQFIFQYYREEENGRGNFPPRFSGLQFPNYSSELNVNALELDDSALYLCASRRGTQETQYFGPGTRLLVL.

The chain joins TRBV2 to TRBJ2-1; the D gene is possibly TRBD2 (5 bases). V shed 2 bases and J shed 6 bases, with 17 bases lying between them. The CDR3 covers 16 residues. The germline V gene has CDR1 SNHLY and CDR2 FYNNEI. CDR3 protein: CASSEWGRRLLNEQFF. In DNA, the CDR3 is TGTGCCAGCAGTGAATGGGGAAGACGACTACTCAATGAGCAGTTCTTC.

This chain connects TRBV11-2 to TRBJ2-3, with no clear D. Deletions cut 5 bases from V and 6 bases from J, with 15 bases between. Germline V gene sequence: CDR1 SGHAT, CDR2 FQNNGV. There are 14 residues in the CDR3. The CDR3 DNA sequence: TGTGCCAGCAGCACTCAAACCTCCGGGGATACGCAGTATTTT. Translating gives CASSTQTSGDTQYF.

The chain links TRBV11-2 to TRBJ1-1; D uncertain. The CDR3 is 14 residues long. Trimming removed 7 bases at V and 0 bases at J, with 12 bases between. Germline V lookup: CDR1 SGHAT, CDR2 FQNNGV. CDR3 sequence (DNA): TGTGCCAGCATCGATAACAGATTGAACACTGAAGCTTTCTTT. It specifies CASIDNRLNTEAFF.

This sequence joins TRBV5-1 and TRBJ1-1; the D is unclear. The CDR3 is 14 amino acids. Germline CDR1 is SGHRS and CDR2 is YFSETQ. V gave up 2 bases and J gave up 0 bases, with 8 bases separating them. The CDR3 here is CASSFDFMNTEAFF. The CDR3 DNA is TGCGCCAGCAGCTTTGACTTCATGAACACTGAAGCTTTCTTT.

This chain joins TRBV27 and TRBJ2-7, with 7 bases aligning to TRBD1. Germline assignment: CDR1 MNHEY and CDR2 SMNVEV (reference sequence). J was trimmed by 2 bases and V by 3 bases; bases with no gene match: 1. The CDR3 sequence is 13 residues long. This CDR3 reads CASSLTGPYEQYF. For the CDR3, the DNA is TGTGCCAGCAGTTTGACAGGGCCCTACGAGCAGTACTTC.

The chain links TRBV5-1 to TRBJ1-2; D possibly corresponds to TRBD1 (5 bases). This CDR3 has 15 residues. V lost 2 bases and J 4 bases, leaving 15 bases between the germline ends. Germline assignment: CDR1 SGHRS and CDR2 YFSETQ. CDR3 protein: CASSFAAGPPYGYTF. CDR3 DNA sequence: TGCGCCAGCAGCTTCGCCGCGGGACCCCCCTATGGCTACACCTTC.

The V and J genes are TRBV29-1 and TRBJ2-7, with 8 bases identical to TRBD2. Germline V lookup: CDR1 SQVTM, CDR2 ANQGSEA. The CDR3 covers 11 residues. V dropped 6 bases and J dropped 5; count of bases not matched to a gene: 3. The CDR3 nucleotides are TGCAGCGTGGGACTAGACAACGAGCAGTACTTC. Its protein product is CSVGLDNEQYF.

This chain joins TRBV19 and TRBJ1-5; D is perhaps TRBD1 (5 bases). The CDR3 totals 13 residues. The germline V gene encodes CDR1 LNHDA and CDR2 SQIVND (reference sequence). V dropped 7 bases and J dropped 5 bases, with 12 bases sitting between them. The CDR3 region is CASTSRQYQPQHF. In nucleotides, the CDR3 is TGTGCCAGTACCTCCCGACAGTATCAGCCCCAGCATTTT.